This T cell receptor (beta chain) derives from a study of T cells in Graves' hyperthyroidism and ophthalmopathy. The study's findings and limits: Clonotypes that were expanded in thyroid above 0.001 mostly appeared in blood too. Progression to ophthalmopathy was predicted a median of approximately seven months early.

The investigators amplified TCR beta CDR3 regions from RNA transcripts. An initial round of RT-PCR targeting the TCR CDR3 relied on the HTBI primer set. In TCRdb, the multiplex PCR reads were re-called with MiXCR into one record per CDR3 protein. This sample has about 570,000 distinct CDR3 sequences, with about 45% found just once. This clonotype was observed a few times. The antigen is not known. Diagnoses were established using clinical symptoms, serum thyroxine and TRAb, thyroid ultrasound and orbital computed tomography. The V and J ends lost 0 bases and 4 bases respectively, with 13 bases between them. CDR3 size: 15 residues. Germline V gene lookup returns CDR1 SGHKS and CDR2 YYEKEE (reference sequence).

The chain is built from TRBV5-5 and TRBJ1-1; perhaps TRBD1 as D (6 bases). The sample was peripheral blood or thyroid tissue (not recorded which). This TCR was recovered from an adult woman with Graves' disease, either hyperthyroidism or ophthalmopathy (not recorded which). In DNA form, the CDR3 reads TGTGCCAGCAGCTTGGGGGGGGCGCGAGTCACTGAAGCTTTCTTT. The encoded protein is CASSLGGARVTEAFF.